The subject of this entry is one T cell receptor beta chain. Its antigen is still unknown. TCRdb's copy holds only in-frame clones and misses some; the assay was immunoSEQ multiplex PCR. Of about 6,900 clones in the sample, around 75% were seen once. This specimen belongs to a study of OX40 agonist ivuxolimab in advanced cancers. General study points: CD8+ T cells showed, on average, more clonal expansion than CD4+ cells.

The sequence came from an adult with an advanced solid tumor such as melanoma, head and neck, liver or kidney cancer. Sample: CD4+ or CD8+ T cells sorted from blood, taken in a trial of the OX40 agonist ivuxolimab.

CDR3 sequence reads: CASSLGPDTQYF. In DNA form, the CDR3 reads TGTGCCAGCAGTTTGGGCCCAGATACGCAGTATTTT. J is TRBJ2-3 and V is TRBV27; D unresolved. The CDR3 covers 12 residues. Deletions cut 3 bases from V and 4 bases from J, with 5 bases between. Germline V gives CDR1 MNHEY, CDR2 SMNVEV (reference sequence).